The 8 T cell receptor beta chains reported below all come from one sample, sequenced in a study of shared T cell receptors in the human thymus. Profiling relied on immunoSEQ multiplex PCR, and the TCRdb table lists in-frame clones only, not all of them. The sample shows around 340,000 clones, approximately 95% of them seen only once. Sequenced sample: thymocytes. The receptors derive from a human donor.

The gene calls are TRBV28 and TRBJ1-2; no definite D call. This CDR3 spans 15 amino acids. Germline CDR1 MDHEN, CDR2 SYDVKM. The V and J ends lost 7 bases and 9 bases respectively, with 24 bases between them. This CDR3 reads CASTPRARATVSYTF. CDR3 bases: TGTGCCAGCACCCCCCGGGCGAGGGCGACCGTGAGCTACACCTTC.

The chain is built from TRBV4-2 and TRBJ1-5, with 9 bases fitting TRBD1. From germline, CDR1 is LGHNA and CDR2 YNFKEQ. CDR3 length: 18 amino acids. The J segment lost 0 bases and the V segment lost 5 bases, leaving 11 bases of the junction unmatched. CDR3 sequence reads: CASSKADRGFYSNQPQHF. CDR3 nucleotides: TGTGCCAGCAGCAAGGCGGACAGGGGATTTTATAGCAATCAGCCCCAGCATTTT.

The chain employs TRBV10-1 and TRBJ2-2; D possibly corresponds to TRBD2 (5 bases). V lost 2 bases and J lost 2, with 12 bases in between. Germline CDR1 is WNHNN and CDR2 is SYGVQD (reference sequence). The length of the CDR3 is 16 residues. The CDR3 nucleotides read TGCGCCAGCAGTGAGCTAGCTAGCCCTAACACCGGGGAGCTGTTTTTT. Translation gives CASSELASPNTGELFF.

The chain recombines TRBV7-8 with TRBJ2-5, with D maybe TRBD2 (6 bases). V shed 5 bases and J shed 5 bases, with 12 bases lying between them. Germline CDR1 SGHVS, CDR2 FQNEAQ. There are 13 residues in the CDR3. The CDR3 here is CASSRGGTETQYF. The CDR3 DNA reads as TGTGCCAGCAGCCGTGGGGGGACGGAGACCCAGTACTTC.

The rearrangement joins TRBV27 to TRBJ2-3, with 13 bases that match TRBD2. V shed 5 bases and J 5 bases; nucleotides not matched to a gene: 7. The CDR3 runs to 16 residues. Germline V gene data show CDR1 as MNHEY and CDR2 as SMNVEV (reference sequence). The CDR3 DNA reads TGTGCCAGCAGTCCCGGACTAGCGGGAGTAGGAGATACGCAGTATTTT. Translated, it gives CASSPGLAGVGDTQYF.

This chain joins TRBV18 and TRBJ2-2; TRBD2 agrees at 12 bases. Trimming removed 3 bases from V and 5 bases from J; junction bases left unmatched: 4. Germline V gives CDR1 KGHSH, CDR2 LQKENI. CDR3 length: 16 residues. DNA of the CDR3: TGTGCCAGCTCACCCCGACTAGCGGGAGAAACCGGGGAGCTGTTTTTT. Translating it yields CASSPRLAGETGELFF.

This chain uses TRBV28 with TRBJ1-5; a weak D match, TRBD1 (5 bases). This CDR3 has 15 amino acids. CDR1 MDHEN and CDR2 SYDVKM come from the germline V gene. Trimming shortened V by 7 bases and J by 0 bases, and 13 bases separated the two germline ends. The CDR3 region is CASILGTPSNQPQHF. The CDR3 DNA sequence: TGTGCCAGCATCTTGGGGACGCCTAGCAATCAGCCCCAGCATTTT.

This clone has a single count. V usage is TRBV5-1 and J usage is TRBJ2-1, with 7 bases identical to TRBD2. Germline-derived CDR1 and CDR2 are SGHRS and YFSETQ. The V segment lost 0 bases and the J segment 8 bases; nucleotides outside the gene matches: 8. CDR3 length: 15 residues. The CDR3 loop is CASSLASGPTDEQFF. CDR3 nucleotides: TGCGCCAGCAGCTTGGCTAGCGGCCCCACCGATGAGCAGTTCTTC.